This T cell receptor (beta chain) emerged from a study of cytomegalovirus exposure and HLA in healthy donors. It was with 60 Vbeta and 13 Jbeta primers that the PCR ran. Clones were sequenced by immunoSEQ multiplex PCR, and TCRdb holds only the in-frame ones, with some missing. This sample's table has about 90,000 clones. The V gene end was trimmed by 5 bases and the J gene end by 5 bases; junction bases not matched to a gene: 9. The germline CDR1 and CDR2 sequences are MNHEY and SMNVEV (reference sequence). The CDR3 has 16 amino acids. This TCR was sampled from a young woman in good health and CMV-seronegative. Sequencing input: PBMCs. This sequence joins TRBV27 and TRBJ1-5; 10 nucleotides line up with TRBD1. CDR3: CASSPDRGRRDQPQHF. The CDR3 nucleotides read TGTGCCAGCAGTCCCGACAGGGGGCGACGGGATCAGCCCCAGCATTTT.